Detailed here is one TCR beta chain. The data originate from a study of shared clonotypes between healthy human individuals. V lost 3 bases, J lost 8 bases, and 10 bases stayed unmatched. The germline CDR1 and CDR2 sequences are SGHRS and YFSETQ. The CDR3 loop spans 15 amino acids. The protocol was immunoSEQ multiplex PCR, while the TCRdb copy is restricted to in-frame clones and leaves out a portion. This sample yields around 2.5 million clones, of which 93% are seen a single time; about 0.39% belongs to the top ten. The clonotype originates from a man between 18 and 35 years old in good health. Some clones in this sample may be carry-over from other donors' samples. The V call is TRBV5-1, the J call TRBJ2-2; 7 bases line up with TRBD2. Sequencing used naive CD4+ T cells from PBMCs. This sample's subset: CD45RA+ positively selected. DNA for the CDR3: TGCGCCAGCAGCTCGGCCCCCCTAGCGGTAGGGGAGCTGTTTTTT. It translates to CASSSAPLAVGELFF.